This T cell receptor (beta chain) was observed in a study of sequential checkpoint blockade in melanoma (dated by TCRdb to the late 2010s). About the study as a whole: Patients were assigned by 1:1 randomization to either first-line nivolumab followed by ipilimumab (arm A) or ipilimumab followed by nivolumab (arm B). Both trial sequences were followed by maintenance nivolumab.

The full study reports these points: The response-prediction model combining TCR metrics and mutation burden needs validation in larger, independent patient cohorts.

TCRbeta CDR3 regions were immunosequenced from genomic DNA with the immunoSEQ Assay. Before high-throughput sequencing, genomic DNA was amplified using bias-controlled multiplex PCR. The authors' pipeline ran thus. To quantify the absolute abundance of each unique TCRbeta CDR3 region, the sequences were collapsed and filtered. Clonality, defined as 1 minus Pielou's evenness, was calculated using productive rearrangements only. Clones with significantly greater frequencies in on-treatment versus baseline samples were identified using a previously published method. TCRdb carries this immuneACCESS record with in-frame sequences only. Its versions omit some clonotypes, under half of them owing to an unresolved V gene in the studies checked, with the rest unexplained. The D gene and trimming were derived from the DNA, and the V and J assignments and clone size from that table. The sample table shows about 20,000 clones, and roughly four fifths are seen once. Of the sample, roughly half falls within the top ten clones.

Trimmed from V: 5 bases; trimmed from J: 0 bases; junction bases lacking a gene match: 3. The CDR3 covers 15 residues, taking in both the cysteine and the phenylalanine. Of the read, only the CDR3 DNA is kept; its 45 bases are in frame from base 1. According to the germline V gene, CDR1 reads SGHVS and CDR2 reads FQNEAQ. This clone counts as medium-sized (0.01 to 0.1%). Which antigen it targets is not known. No base qualities exist here, and no much larger clone lies one base off it. Within the sample, other DNA sequences also encode this same CDR3. The label giving this sample's treatment or condition can be read as: randomized to nivolumab then ipilimumab (arm A) or the reverse (arm B). Prior DNA-damaging chemotherapy had not been received by any trial patient. A FACS Aria II flow cytometer was used to sort live CD3+CD8+ cells that were negative for CD19 and CD56 from thawed PBMCs. Samples were obtained from patients with melanoma enrolled in CheckMate 064, a randomized, open-label phase II trial of sequential checkpoint blockade. Peripheral blood mononuclear cells were obtained through leukapheresis, purified using Ficoll-Paque, and frozen in human serum containing approximately 11% DMSO. Purity of sorted blood CD3+CD8+ cells was verified at >95% immediately after sorting, followed by DNA extraction.

The sequence joins TRBV7-8 to TRBJ2-7, and TRBD1 matches 11 of the central bases. The origin of this receptor is a human donor with melanoma. Source: CD8+ T cells sorted from blood (inferred from file names), taken from a patient given nivolumab and ipilimumab in sequence. Here is the DNA: TGTGCCAGCAGCCCAGGGACAGGGGGCTCCTACGAGCAGTACTTC. This encodes CASSPGTGGSYEQYF. The entire variable domain, with the stretches around the CDR3 drawn from the reference TRBV7-8 and TRBJ2-7 proteins, is GAGVSQSPRYKVAKRGQDVALRCDPISGHVSLFWYQQALGQGPEFLTYFQNEAQLDKSGLPSDRFFAERPEGSVSTLKIQRTQQEDSAVYLCASSPGTGGSYEQYFGPGTRLTVT.